This T cell receptor beta chain was sequenced in a study of blood T cell repertoires in COVID-19. This CDR3 has 18 residues. Germline V gives CDR1 LGHNA, CDR2 YNFKEQ. Trimming took 3 bases from V and 2 from J; bases not matched to a gene: 7. Study processing details: Nucleated cell counts were estimated from reference gene primer amplification. The method was immunoSEQ multiplex PCR; TCRdb's version includes in-frame clones alone and lacks a portion of them. V and J calls and clone size are given by that table; D and trimming were obtained from the DNA. The repertoire consists of about 140,000 clones, with 75% to 85% occurring once and the leading ten covering over 4%.

J is TRBJ2-3 and V is TRBV4-2; TRBD2 matches 14 bases. The sequencing sample was made of peripheral blood. This receptor was identified in a woman aged 80 or over with active or convalescent COVID-19. In DNA, the CDR3 is TGTGCCAGCAGCCAGGGACTAGCGGGGGATATTATCACAGATACGCAGTATTTT. Its protein is CASSQGLAGDIITDTQYF.